Listed here are 5 T cell receptor beta chains from one sample, sequenced in a study of low-dose radiotherapy and immunotherapy resistance in tumors. Time point described: after trial treatment. The treatment is: LDRT plus nivolumab, ipilimumab, low-dose cyclophosphamide and aspirin (RACIN trial). Alpha- and beta-chain coverage of first-strand cDNA came from TRAV- and TRBV-specific primers. PCR amplification of the TCRs was performed with Phusion for 20 PCR cycles, and it relied on a constant-region primer together with a V-primer adapter. TCRdb reprocessed the reads with MiXCR, giving one entry per CDR3 protein. The sample consists of 45,000 or so distinct CDR3 sequences, around 25% of them appearing once. The sequences come from PBMCs, collected after low-dose radiotherapy plus immunotherapy. These receptors came from a male donor with prostate cancer.

This clonotype was observed at least ten times. CDR3 region: CSAGGGSNQPQHF. The CDR3, as DNA: TGCAGTGCTGGGGGCGGGTCCAATCAGCCCCAGCATTTT. The rearrangement joins TRBV20-1 to TRBJ1-5; tentative D call: TRBD1 (6 bases). The germline CDR1 and CDR2 sequences are DFQATT and SNEGSKA (reference sequence). V lost 5 bases to trimming and J lost 3 bases, with 11 bases between them. This CDR3 region has 13 residues.

The chain combines TRBV5-1 with TRBJ2-3, with 7 bases fitting TRBD1. The trim removed 0 bases at V and 6 bases at J, leaving 7 bases unmatched. This CDR3 contains 15 residues. The germline V gene has CDR1 SGHRS and CDR2 YFSETQ. In nucleotides, the CDR3 is TGCGCCAGCAGCTTGGCCGGGACCAGGGGGGATACGCAGTATTTT. This encodes CASSLAGTRGDTQYF.

Concerning this clonotype itself: One end of the junction fails to match germline, which may point to a read error. V and J are TRBV4-3 and TRBJ2-7; 8 nucleotides agree with TRBD2. Germline V gene lookup returns CDR1 LGHNA and CDR2 YSLEER. This CDR3 has 15 amino acids. CDR3 bases: TGCGCCAGCAGCCAAGACAGCGGGAGCTCCTTCGAGCAGTATTTC. Encoded protein: CASSQDSGSSFEQYF.

Regarding this clonotype: A far larger clone lies a single base away; this is likely a read error. The chain uses TRBV2 and TRBJ2-5; D remains unclear. The germline gives CDR1 SNHLY, CDR2 FYNNEI. The V gene lost 6 bases and the J gene lost 7 bases, with 9 bases spanning the gap. The CDR3 totals 11 residues. Written as DNA, the CDR3 is TGTGCCAGCAGCCTCTTTAGGACCCAGTACTTC. This translates into CASSLFRTQYF.

This clonotype was seen many times. This chain joins TRBV19 and TRBJ1-2, with 8 bases identical to TRBD1. Trimming removed 5 bases from V and 7 bases from J; junction bases left unmatched: 6. CDR3 length: 13 amino acids. Germline lookup yields CDR1 LNHDA and CDR2 SQIVND (reference sequence). For the CDR3, the DNA is TGTGCCAGTAGTCAACAGGGGGGGACTGGCTACACCTTC. It yields the protein CASSQQGGTGYTF.